This entry lists 26 T cell receptor beta chains sequenced from one sample in a study of memory CD4+ T cells and cytomegalovirus serostatus (dated by TCRdb to about 2019). The library was made by the immunoSEQ multiplex PCR assay. In TCRdb, the immuneACCESS table is reduced to in-frame sequences with V and J assigned. These tables do not hold every clone; where another copy was compared, an unresolved V gene accounts for under half, and the others remain unexplained. In all, the sample holds roughly 50,000 clones, and under 90% of those were seen once. The ten largest clones represent just under 0.5% of the sample. A FACSAria II was used to sort memory CD4+ T cells, defined as single viable CD3+CD4+CD8-CD45RO+ cells. The material sequenced was memory CD4+ T cells from blood. The source of these receptors is an adult in good health and CMV-seronegative. Some clones in this sample may be carry-over from other donors' samples.

The chain recombines TRBV27 with TRBJ1-5; D unresolved. This CDR3 comprises 12 residues. Trimming removed 8 bases from V and 8 bases from J, with 13 bases in between. Germline CDR1 is MNHEY and CDR2 is SMNVEV (reference sequence). Here the CDR3 DNA reads TGTGCCAGCGGGCCTTATAGGGAGCCCCAGCATTTT. Translated, it gives CASGPYREPQHF.

This chain joins TRBV5-1 and TRBJ2-5, with D perhaps given as TRBD1 or TRBD2 (5 bases each). The CDR3 runs to 16 residues. Germline V gene lookup returns CDR1 SGHRS and CDR2 YFSETQ. V lost 0 bases and J 2 bases, leaving 14 bases between the germline ends. The CDR3 spells CASSLGEAGGQETQYF. The CDR3 DNA reads as TGCGCCAGCAGCTTGGGGGAAGCTGGGGGTCAAGAGACCCAGTACTTC.

V is TRBV28 and J is TRBJ2-3, with TRBD2 as a possible D gene (5 bases). The CDR3 extends over 15 amino acids. Germline V gene lookup returns CDR1 MDHEN and CDR2 SYDVKM. Trimming stripped 2 bases from V and 3 bases from J, with 12 bases between. The CDR3 DNA is TGTGCCAGCAGTTTAACCCCCGGCGGGACAGATACGCAGTATTTT. Protein sequence: CASSLTPGGTDTQYF.

The chain links TRBV5-6 to TRBJ1-1, with TRBD1 identical over 7 bases. Germline V lookup: CDR1 SGHDT, CDR2 YYEEEE. The J segment lost 4 bases and the V segment lost 4 bases, leaving 7 bases of the junction unmatched. The CDR3 loop spans 14 amino acids. The CDR3 loop is CASSQTGLRTEAFF. The CDR3 region has the DNA TGTGCCAGCAGCCAGACAGGGCTGCGCACTGAAGCTTTCTTT.

This chain uses TRBV9 with TRBJ1-2, with D unclear. The germline gives CDR1 SGDLS, CDR2 YYNGEE. The CDR3 runs 14 residues. Trimming cost V 3 bases and J 5 bases, with 14 bases left between them. CDR3 in DNA: TGTGCCAGCAGCGCCCGCGCATCCTCTTATGGCTACACCTTC. Protein product: CASSARASSYGYTF.

The chain employs TRBV2 and TRBJ2-5; D not certain. V lost 8 bases to trimming and J lost 2 bases, with 12 bases between them. This CDR3 contains 13 residues. CDR1 is SNHLY, CDR2 FYNNEI, per germline. The CDR3 DNA reads as TGTGCCAGCTCCGAGTCGGTTCAAGAGACCCAGTACTTC. It is translated as CASSESVQETQYF.

The J gene is TRBJ2-2, the V gene TRBV7-9, with 7 bases matching TRBD2. CDR1 and CDR2 from the germline V gene are SEHNR and FQNEAQ (reference sequence). V dropped 8 bases and J dropped 3; count of bases not matched to a gene: 18. The CDR3 is 18 amino acids. The CDR3 DNA reads TGTGCCAGCTGCCGTGGGCTAGCGGTCACGCTGGACACCGGGGAGCTGTTTTTT. The encoded protein is CASCRGLAVTLDTGELFF.

The V and J genes are TRBV9 and TRBJ2-7; no firm D call. Between the trimmed V and J ends, which lost 4 bases and 2 bases, there was a span of 10 bases. Germline values: CDR1 SGDLS, CDR2 YYNGEE. CDR3 length equals 13 residues. CDR3 region: CASSPDTPYEQYF. The CDR3 DNA reads TGTGCCAGCAGCCCTGACACCCCCTACGAGCAGTACTTC.

The V gene is TRBV15, the J gene TRBJ1-1; possible D gene TRBD1, 6 bases. CDR1 is LNHNV, CDR2 YYDKDF, per germline (reference sequence). The germline V and J ends were trimmed by 0 bases and 5 bases, with 13 bases remaining between them. The CDR3 sequence is 15 residues long. The CDR3 DNA reads as TGTGCCACCAGCAGAGATCAGGGGCGGGGTACTGAAGCTTTCTTT. As protein: CATSRDQGRGTEAFF.

This chain joins TRBV7-2 and TRBJ2-7; tentatively, D is TRBD1 (6 bases). Trimming took off 3 bases at V and 6 bases at J, with 15 bases between the two ends. Germline V gene lookup returns CDR1 SGHTA and CDR2 FQGNSA. CDR3 length: 14 amino acids. CDR3 in DNA: TGTGCCAGCAGCTTGGGTGACAGGCTAGGCGAGCAGTACTTC. As protein: CASSLGDRLGEQYF.

The chain employs TRBV13 and TRBJ2-7; D is ambiguous. The V end lost 0 bases, the J end lost 4 bases, and 7 bases lay between the germline ends. Germline CDR1 and CDR2: PRHDT and FYEKMQ (reference sequence). CDR3 length equals 13 residues. This CDR3 reads CASSLGQKYEQYF. DNA for the CDR3: TGTGCCAGCAGCTTAGGACAGAAATACGAGCAGTACTTC.

This clone came up a few times. This chain uses TRBV5-5 with TRBJ1-6; D call uncertain. The germline CDR1 and CDR2 sequences are SGHKS and YYEKEE (reference sequence). V lost 0 bases and J 0 bases, leaving 7 bases between the germline ends. CDR3 length equals 16 residues. Here the CDR3 DNA reads TGTGCCAGCAGCTTGGGACCGAGCTCCTATAATTCACCCCTCCACTTT. Protein sequence: CASSLGPSSYNSPLHF.

This chain links TRBV7-9 with TRBJ1-2; a possible D gene is TRBD1 (5 bases). The germline gives CDR1 SEHNR, CDR2 FQNEAQ (reference sequence). This CDR3 region has 14 residues. V was shortened by 0 bases and J by 8 bases, with 13 bases between the two germline ends. The CDR3 loop is CASSLAGADLGYTF. In DNA, the CDR3 is TGTGCCAGCAGCTTAGCAGGGGCGGATTTAGGCTACACCTTC.

The rearrangement uses TRBV6-1 and TRBJ2-2; D uncertain. Germline V CDR1 and CDR2: MNHNS, SASEGT. This CDR3 spans 13 amino acids. The ends were cut back, 6 bases at V and 9 bases at J, with 14 bases in the middle. CDR3 DNA sequence: TGTGCCAGCAGCAGTGCTCTGGTCAGGGAGCTGTTTTTT. It yields the protein CASSSALVRELFF.

The chain links TRBV7-2 to TRBJ2-7; 8 bases are shared with TRBD2. CDR3 length equals 14 residues. V lost 4 bases to trimming and J lost 0 bases; unmatched junction nucleotides: 2. Germline lookup yields CDR1 SGHTA and CDR2 FQGNSA. The CDR3 sequence is CASSYSGASYEQYF. Written as DNA, the CDR3 is TGTGCCAGCAGCTATAGCGGGGCCTCCTACGAGCAGTACTTC.

J is TRBJ2-7 and V is TRBV27; TRBD1 might be the D (6 bases). Germline CDR1 reads MNHEY; CDR2 reads SMNVEV (reference sequence). The CDR3 is 13 residues long. V shed 5 bases and J shed 2 bases, with 10 bases lying between them. CDR3 DNA: TGTGCCAGCAGTCCGCGACAGGCCTACGAGCAGTACTTC. It codes for CASSPRQAYEQYF.

The J gene is TRBJ2-7, the V gene TRBV5-1, with a tentative D call TRBD2 (6 bases). The CDR3 is made up of 16 amino acids. The germline gives CDR1 SGHRS, CDR2 YFSETQ. The germline V and J ends were trimmed by 4 bases and 4 bases, with 21 bases remaining between them. The CDR3 loop is CASSPGTGVFTYEQYF. The CDR3 DNA sequence: TGCGCCAGCAGCCCCGGAACGGGAGTCTTTACGTACGAGCAGTACTTC.

V gene TRBV6-5 combines with J gene TRBJ2-1, with unresolved D. The germline V gene encodes CDR1 MNHEY and CDR2 SVGAGI. The V gene lost 2 bases and the J gene lost 5 bases, with 7 bases spanning the gap. This CDR3 is built from 13 residues. The CDR3 here is CASSYLRDNEQFF. DNA of the CDR3: TGTGCCAGCAGTTACCTCCGGGACAATGAGCAGTTCTTC.

V usage is TRBV5-1 and J usage is TRBJ2-3; no clear D. The CDR3 covers 16 residues. CDR1 and CDR2 (germline): SGHRS, YFSETQ. V was clipped by 0 bases and J by 0 bases, with 11 bases between them. The CDR3 sequence: CASSLGVASSTDTQYF. DNA of the CDR3: TGCGCCAGCAGCTTGGGAGTTGCCTCTAGCACAGATACGCAGTATTTT.

This clone has more than one count but fewer than ten. This rearrangement joins TRBV29-1 to TRBJ2-5, with TRBD1 matching 11 bases. Trimming removed 3 bases from V and 5 bases from J; junction bases left unmatched: 5. Germline V gene sequence: CDR1 SQVTM, CDR2 ANQGSEA. This CDR3 is built from 14 residues. The CDR3 sequence: CSVEGQGVGETQYF. CDR3 bases: TGCAGCGTTGAGGGACAGGGGGTGGGCGAGACCCAGTACTTC.

The genes are TRBV7-6 and TRBJ2-1, with 14 bases that match TRBD2. This CDR3 contains 17 residues. V shed 6 bases and J 2 bases; nucleotides not matched to a gene: 6. Germline-derived CDR1 and CDR2 are SGHVS and FNYEAQ. The CDR3 region is CASSRLAGGSTYNEQFF. CDR3 nucleotides: TGTGCCAGCAGTCGACTAGCGGGAGGGTCTACCTACAATGAGCAGTTCTTC. The full variable domain, its missing parts supplied by reference TRBV7-6 and TRBJ2-1, is GAGVSQSPRYKVTKRGQDVALRCDPISGHVSLYWYRQALGQGPEFLTYFNYEAQQDKSGLPNDRFSAERPEGSISTLTIQRTEQRDSAMYRCASSRLAGGSTYNEQFFGPGTRLTVL.

This rearrangement joins TRBV5-5 to TRBJ1-4; D remains unclear. V was trimmed by 4 bases and J by 3 bases, leaving 13 bases between them. The CDR3 contains 15 residues. Germline CDR1 SGHKS, CDR2 YYEKEE (reference sequence). The DNA of the CDR3 is TGTGCCAGCAGCCTGGACCCGGGCCCTAATGAAAAACTGTTTTTT. It specifies CASSLDPGPNEKLFF.

The chain uses TRBV23-1 and TRBJ2-7; 8 bases align to TRBD2. Being an ORF, TRBV23-1 has a function that is uncertain. This CDR3 has 15 amino acids. The trim removed 4 bases at V and 2 bases at J, leaving 7 bases unmatched. The CDR3 loop reads CASSPHGGATYEQYF. The CDR3 DNA follows: TGCGCCAGCAGTCCCCACGGGGGGGCAACCTACGAGCAGTACTTC.

The chain is built from TRBV30 and TRBJ2-1, with no clear D. Between the trimmed V and J ends, which lost 1 base and 12 bases, there was a span of 16 bases. This CDR3 is 13 amino acids long. The germline gives CDR1 GTSNPN, CDR2 SVGIG (reference sequence). The CDR3 protein is CAWSGQLTPGQFF. CDR3 DNA: TGTGCCTGGAGTGGCCAACTAACACCAGGGCAGTTCTTC.

The rearrangement joins TRBV4-2 to TRBJ2-3; 9 nucleotides match TRBD1. The CDR3 totals 17 residues. Germline V gene data show CDR1 as LGHNA and CDR2 as YNFKEQ. V shed 5 bases and J 1 base; nucleotides not matched to a gene: 10. The CDR3 DNA is TGTGCCAGCAGCTCCCTCCCGGGACAGGGCGGCACAGATACGCAGTATTTT. It is translated as CASSSLPGQGGTDTQYF.

The V gene is TRBV5-4, the J gene TRBJ2-6; D gene ambiguous. Germline CDR1 SGHNT, CDR2 YYREEE (reference sequence). This CDR3 contains 14 residues. V lost 4 bases, J lost 2 bases, and 7 bases lay in between. DNA for the CDR3: TGTGCCAGCAGCCCGCGGCCTGGGGCCAACGTCCTGACTTTC. Encoded protein: CASSPRPGANVLTF.